This T cell receptor beta chain comes out of a study of blood T cell repertoires in COVID-19. Germline V lookup: CDR1 ENHRY, CDR2 SYGVKD. Trimming took 8 bases from V and 6 from J; bases not matched to a gene: 7. This CDR3 has 13 residues. The method was immunoSEQ multiplex PCR; TCRdb's version includes in-frame clones alone and lacks a portion of them. Here the sample spans roughly 140,000 clones, around 84% being singletons. Each exposed participant met a COVID-19 case in the 2 weeks preceding study entry. This rearrangement joins TRBV10-3 to TRBJ1-2, with 9 bases fitting TRBD1. The sequence derives from a woman aged 50 to 65 who had been exposed to COVID-19. Sequenced material: PBMCs or T cells enriched from blood (not recorded which). CDR3 bases: TGTGCCATCGATTTCGGGACAGGGCATGGCTACACCTTC. It translates to CAIDFGTGHGYTF.